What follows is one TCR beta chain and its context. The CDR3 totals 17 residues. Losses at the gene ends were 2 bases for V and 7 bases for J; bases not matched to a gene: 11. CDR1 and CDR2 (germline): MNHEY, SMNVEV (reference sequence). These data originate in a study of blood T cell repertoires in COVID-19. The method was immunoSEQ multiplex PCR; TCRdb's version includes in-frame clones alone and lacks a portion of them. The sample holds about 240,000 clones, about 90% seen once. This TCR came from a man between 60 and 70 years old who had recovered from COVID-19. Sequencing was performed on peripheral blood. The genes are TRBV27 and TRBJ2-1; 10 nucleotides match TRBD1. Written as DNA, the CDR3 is TGTGCCAGCAGTTTAATCTCAGGGACAGGGGTAGGGAATGAGCAGTTCTTC. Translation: CASSLISGTGVGNEQFF.